This T cell receptor beta chain comes out of a study of blood T cell repertoires in COVID-19 (dated by TCRdb to 2019 to 2021). Context from the whole study: Samples covering the acute and convalescent phases of COVID-19 were provided by collaborators in the United States, Italy and Spain. The prospective study material was composed of cDNA or gDNA derived from T cells, B-cell-depleted T cells, or PBMCs. Subjects who had been exposed to COVID-19, were actively infected with it, or had recovered from it provided the deeply sampled blood TCRbeta repertoires that made up the dataset. The repertoires were released in a freely available public database intended as a resource for research on the immune response to SARS-CoV-2. The samples were drawn from the first 160 participants of the ongoing ImmuneRACE study and from 950 to 1,500 subjects provided by 6 global collaborators. A de-identified subject ID, COVID-19 status, age in years and sex were almost always included in the sample metadata. Where HLA class I and class II types were available, the types were taken from metadata supplied by the sample provider, not from assay-based typing.

The full study reports these points: Clinical and demographic metadata were provided uncurated, with the amount varying by source and participant.

According to the germline V gene, CDR1 reads SGDLS and CDR2 reads YYNGEE. Spanning cysteine to phenylalanine, the CDR3 consists of 18 amino acids. Only the CDR3 DNA is retained, 54 bases long and in frame from the first base. The junction shows trimming of 0 bases on V and 1 base on J, and the gene matches do not reach 9 bases of it. The immunoSEQ Assay, a bias-controlled multiplex PCR, was used to amplify TCRbeta CDR3 regions from genomic DNA. From the authors' description of their analysis: The number of nucleated cells in each sample was estimated from the amplification of reference gene primers within the assay. To quantify the absolute abundance of each unique TCRbeta CDR3 rearrangement, sequence reads were collapsed and filtered. For each sample, productive Simpson clonality was calculated as the square root of Simpson's diversity index across productive rearrangements. TCRdb took over this immuneACCESS table, retaining in-frame rearrangements with V and J assigned. Such tables are incomplete; in checked studies, under half of the missing clones stem from an unresolved V gene, and the remainder is unexplained. Clone size and V and J calls were adopted from that table, with D and trimming inferred from the DNA. Here the sample has about 280,000 clones; 85% occur a single time. Clones ranked in the top ten supply about 2.3% of the sample.

Participants in the prospective study were aged 18 to 89 years, lived in 24 United States geographic areas, and enrolled through a virtual design. To assign participants to cohorts, the prospective study relied on clinical history that participants themselves reported in a screening survey and a study questionnaire. Recovered participants in ImmuneRACE Cohort 3 were defined as having two consecutive negative NP/OP PCR tests, clearance from a healthcare professional, or resolution of symptoms. In the prospective study, whole blood, serum and a nasopharyngeal or oropharyngeal swab were collected from each participant by mobile phlebotomists. Additional blood draws and questionnaires over an approximately two-month period could optionally be provided by prospective study participants. Prospective study blood samples were shipped either frozen or at room temperature before DNA extraction. Points on this clone: The target of this receptor is not known. Per-base qualities were not stored, and no clone one base away is much larger.

The V gene is TRBV9 and the J gene is TRBJ2-1; 8 central bases correspond to TRBD2. This TCR was recovered from a woman between 50 and 59 years old who had recovered from COVID-19. The specimen sequenced was PBMCs or T cells enriched from blood (not recorded which). The DNA reads as follows: TGTGCCAGCAGCGTAGCGGGCGGGGGGATGTCTTCCTACAATGAGCAGTTCTTC. Its protein reads: CASSVAGGGMSSYNEQFF. Where the CDR3 stops, the reference TRBV9 and TRBJ2-1 genes take over; the full variable domain is DSGVTQTPKHLITATGQRVTLRCSPRSGDLSVYWYQQSLDQGLQFLIQYYNGEERAKGNILERFSAQQFPDLHSELNLSSLELGDSALYFCASSVAGGGMSSYNEQFFGPGTRLTVL.